This T cell receptor (beta chain) was recorded in a study of cytomegalovirus exposure and HLA in healthy donors (dated by TCRdb to the late 2010s). For the wider study: An earlier analysis of under 600 of the donors reported about 250 Gb of sequence data and 117 million unique TCR beta sequences from 190 million or so T cells. The later analysis used no new phenotypic data to find candidate immune exposures, relying instead on TCR beta sequences and their occurrence across donors. In addition to the first cohort of 500 to 850 subjects, a separate validation cohort of approximately 120 different subjects was used. HLA typing included class I and class II loci at four-digit resolution. Four or five DR-DQ haplotypes were handled as single units for association and clustering because linkage in the cohort was strong. Typing coverage differed by locus: A, B, C, DRB1 and DQB1 were typed in roughly 629-630 donors, DQA1 in 522, DPA1 in approximately 600, and DPB1 in 400 to 480. The T cell repertoires of some 700 subjects were profiled by immunosequencing and related to cytomegalovirus serostatus. A later analysis re-analyzed previously published TCR beta repertoires from about 600 donors and added high-resolution HLA genotyping to study TCR occurrence patterns. In a later genetic analysis, genome-wide SNP genotypes for about three fifths of the roughly 670 donors were used, and that subset was treated as a discovery cohort. Alongside the repertoire data, information on donor age, sex, ethnicity and CMV serostatus was compiled. Among the roughly 390 genotyped donors, 81% belonged to the genetic ancestry cluster associated with self-reported Caucasian donors. About 300 gigabases of sequencing data and tens of millions of unique TCR sequences were included in an early release covering several hundred HLA-typed donors. To predict cytomegalovirus infection status, the study combined high-throughput TCR immunosequencing, statistical association of individual TCRs with disease status, and machine learning. The study aimed to test whether signatures of past pathogen exposure could be identified by cataloging public T cell receptors. To decide whether each TCR beta V gene segment behaved as functional or pseudogenic, an earlier analysis of fewer than 750 of the donors relied on high-throughput TCR beta sequencing. Every repertoire in the discovery cohort had been generated on one and the same sequencing platform. Across about 380 genotyped donors of the cohort, an average of 235,054 unique TCR beta nucleotide sequences per donor were sequenced, and approximately 17% of those sequences were non-productive.

The cohort was made up of 666 healthy bone marrow donors. At the time of sampling, every cohort member was nominally healthy, though immune exposures that went unrecorded were likely present. The donor was CMV seropositive and belonged to the group of some 290 seropositive cohort members. Each donor provided a peripheral blood sample, and peripheral blood mononuclear cells were used for TCR beta sequencing. Genomic DNA extraction from the blood cell samples was performed with the Qiagen DNeasy Blood Extraction Kit. The method was the immunoSEQ multiplex PCR assay. A mixture of 60 forward primers for TCR Vbeta segments and 13 reverse primers for TCR Jbeta segments was used in the multiplex PCR. A multiplex PCR assay on genomic DNA amplified the CDR3 region of rearranged TCR beta genes. The amplified TCR beta libraries were sequenced on the Illumina HiSeq System as 87-base-pair reads. As for the authors' bioinformatics: A later analysis counted approximately 84 million unique TCR beta chains across the 600 to 850 repertoires, and some 11 million of these chains were shared by at least two donors. Raw reads were error-corrected and collapsed into unique sequences with a nearest-neighbor algorithm that merged closely related sequences to remove PCR and sequencing errors. To assign V, D and J gene segments, CDR3 sequences were aligned to IMGT reference sequences. For a sequence to be retained, a match of at least six nucleotides to both a V gene segment and a J gene segment was required. A rearrangement was called productive if the CDR3 had no stop codons and remained in frame with V and J, and every other rearrangement was called non-productive. Following IMGT convention, CDR3 was defined as the stretch from the second conserved V-encoded cysteine to the conserved J-encoded phenylalanine. In an earlier analysis of some 550 of the donors, sequences lacking an unambiguous match to a single V gene segment were excluded. An earlier analysis of 587 of the donors called V segments functional above 56.7% productive rearrangements and segregating when the between-donor standard deviation exceeded 5%. To diagnose cytomegalovirus status from the catalog of TCR beta chain sequences, a statistical classification framework was built. V and J gene assignment, in a later analysis, came from comparing TCR nucleotide sequences with IMGT/GENE-DB human TR gene sequences. Using the TCRdist pipeline, a later analysis assigned CDR3 sequences along with most-parsimonious VDJ recombination scenarios. A later analysis defined each TCR beta chain by its CDR3 amino acid sequence plus V-gene family, and excluded reads lacking a unique V-gene family. To address suspected cross-contamination and a sequencing artifact, a later analysis removed 592 highly shared, low-generation-probability nucleotide sequences. For each public chain, a later analysis derived a clonal expansion index from normalized ranks of inferred template counts within each repertoire. In a later analysis, generation probabilities were computed using a VDJ recombination model fitted to out-of-frame rearrangements, and the results were checked against IGoR. In a later analysis, TCR-TCR, TCR-HLA and TCR-CMV co-occurrence was scored with hypergeometric tests, and a repertoire-size bias correction was applied to TCR pairs. False discovery rates were estimated in a later analysis by permuting HLA or CMV assignments 20 times. In a later analysis, co-occurring TCRs were grouped using DBSCAN, with TCRdist sequence similarity added in when clustering inside HLA-allele-positive subsets. Repertoires with fewer than 30,000 or more than 120,000 public chains were left out of co-occurrence clustering, as were four to six repertoires with anomalous nucleotide sharing. This immuneACCESS table, as held by TCRdb, lists in-frame sequences with V and J called but not all clones. Of the missing ones, under half trace to an unresolved V gene in checked studies; the others have no known cause. V and J calls and clone size follow that table, whereas D and trimming were derived from the DNA. In all, the sample holds about 160,000 clones, and around 76% of those were seen once. Over 1.2% of the sample rests with the top ten.

For CDR1 and CDR2, the germline V gene lists KGHSH and LQKENI. The CDR3 has 12 amino acids, counting the end cysteine and phenylalanine. The CDR3 DNA has 36 bases and is translated from base 1. V is reduced by 2 bases and J by 4 bases, leaving a spacing of 5 bases between them. On this clone: Its antigen target is currently unknown. Base qualities are not at hand, and no much larger clone is one base apart.

The investigation overall reported the following: Linkage disequilibrium might explain the correlated functional status among segregating V segments, but an unknown experimental factor could not be excluded. Across donors, most TCR sequences were observed very rarely, whereas some public TCRs were present in many individuals. Because counts were too low, seventeen rarely observed V segments, including chromosome 9 orphons, were excluded from the earlier analysis of some 590 of the donors. Specific HLA alleles were associated with over 15,000 TCR beta sequences at a false discovery rate of 0.05 in a later analysis. When HLA alleles, especially DR and DQ, strongly co-occurred, TCR associations were difficult to assign to individual alleles. In a later analysis, most CMV-associated TCR beta chains were found to appear HLA-restricted, with HLA associations seemingly driven largely by CMV exposure. Compared with the 666-donor mean, donors in an Asian-associated ancestry cluster had fewer N-insertions in productive TCRs, according to a later genetic analysis. Several of the top co-occurrence clusters appeared to be linked to parvovirus B19, influenza, CMV and Epstein-Barr virus, according to a later analysis. Immune exposure information for the cohort was limited to CMV serostatus. Cytomegalovirus status was reported to be diagnosed by the classifier with high specificity and sensitivity in both the original and validation cohorts. In a later analysis, HLA-associated TCR beta chains were found to be more clonally expanded and to have lower generation probabilities than equally common non-associated chains. Some IMGT-functional V segments, including TRBV6-2 and TRBV6-3, could not be told apart with the 87-base-pair reads, so those segments were excluded. In an earlier analysis of 500 to 650 of the donors, most TCR beta V segments appeared in productive rearrangements about 90% or about 30% of the time, broadly matching IMGT annotations. A cluster of highly shared sequence variants was judged likely to be a technical artifact of the sequencing pipeline. The study listed 150 to 200 TCR beta chains as associated with cytomegalovirus. A further reported finding was that TCR beta sequences accurately predicted the HLA-A and HLA-B alleles for most subjects in the first cohort. Because HLA typing was unavailable for some donors at each locus, only the typed subset was used in association tests. In a later analysis, the rate of TCR association differed among HLA loci, with DRB1 alleles having the most associated TCRs and HLA-C alleles having the fewest. In a later genetic analysis, a missense DCLRE1C variant was associated with V-gene and J-gene trimming of TCR beta chains, and the association was replicated in an independent cohort. The cohort was sequenced for TCR beta chains only, and without alpha or paired-chain data the features that could be detected were limited. Presence/absence analyses assumed roughly uniform sequencing depth across donors, an assumption that may not hold. According to the authors, the approach could potentially be generalized to other disease states and immunological phenotypes. In vitro tests confirmed that a few of the cytomegalovirus-associated TCR beta chains recognize cytomegalovirus antigens.

The chain is encoded by TRBV18 joined to TRBJ2-5; the D gene cannot be named for sure. The sequence was obtained from a girl aged 10 to 17 in good health and CMV-seropositive. The sequenced sample was PBMCs. Here is the DNA: TGTGCCAGCTCACCAATCTCAGAGACCCAGTACTTC. Its coded protein is CASSPISETQYF. Joined to the reference TRBV18 and TRBJ2-5 proteins, this CDR3 gives the full variable domain: NAGVMQNPRHLVRRRGQEARLRCSPMKGHSHVYWYRQLPEEGLKFMVYLQKENIIDESGMPKERFSAEFPKEGPSILRIQQVVRGDSAAYFCASSPISETQYFGPGTRLLVL.